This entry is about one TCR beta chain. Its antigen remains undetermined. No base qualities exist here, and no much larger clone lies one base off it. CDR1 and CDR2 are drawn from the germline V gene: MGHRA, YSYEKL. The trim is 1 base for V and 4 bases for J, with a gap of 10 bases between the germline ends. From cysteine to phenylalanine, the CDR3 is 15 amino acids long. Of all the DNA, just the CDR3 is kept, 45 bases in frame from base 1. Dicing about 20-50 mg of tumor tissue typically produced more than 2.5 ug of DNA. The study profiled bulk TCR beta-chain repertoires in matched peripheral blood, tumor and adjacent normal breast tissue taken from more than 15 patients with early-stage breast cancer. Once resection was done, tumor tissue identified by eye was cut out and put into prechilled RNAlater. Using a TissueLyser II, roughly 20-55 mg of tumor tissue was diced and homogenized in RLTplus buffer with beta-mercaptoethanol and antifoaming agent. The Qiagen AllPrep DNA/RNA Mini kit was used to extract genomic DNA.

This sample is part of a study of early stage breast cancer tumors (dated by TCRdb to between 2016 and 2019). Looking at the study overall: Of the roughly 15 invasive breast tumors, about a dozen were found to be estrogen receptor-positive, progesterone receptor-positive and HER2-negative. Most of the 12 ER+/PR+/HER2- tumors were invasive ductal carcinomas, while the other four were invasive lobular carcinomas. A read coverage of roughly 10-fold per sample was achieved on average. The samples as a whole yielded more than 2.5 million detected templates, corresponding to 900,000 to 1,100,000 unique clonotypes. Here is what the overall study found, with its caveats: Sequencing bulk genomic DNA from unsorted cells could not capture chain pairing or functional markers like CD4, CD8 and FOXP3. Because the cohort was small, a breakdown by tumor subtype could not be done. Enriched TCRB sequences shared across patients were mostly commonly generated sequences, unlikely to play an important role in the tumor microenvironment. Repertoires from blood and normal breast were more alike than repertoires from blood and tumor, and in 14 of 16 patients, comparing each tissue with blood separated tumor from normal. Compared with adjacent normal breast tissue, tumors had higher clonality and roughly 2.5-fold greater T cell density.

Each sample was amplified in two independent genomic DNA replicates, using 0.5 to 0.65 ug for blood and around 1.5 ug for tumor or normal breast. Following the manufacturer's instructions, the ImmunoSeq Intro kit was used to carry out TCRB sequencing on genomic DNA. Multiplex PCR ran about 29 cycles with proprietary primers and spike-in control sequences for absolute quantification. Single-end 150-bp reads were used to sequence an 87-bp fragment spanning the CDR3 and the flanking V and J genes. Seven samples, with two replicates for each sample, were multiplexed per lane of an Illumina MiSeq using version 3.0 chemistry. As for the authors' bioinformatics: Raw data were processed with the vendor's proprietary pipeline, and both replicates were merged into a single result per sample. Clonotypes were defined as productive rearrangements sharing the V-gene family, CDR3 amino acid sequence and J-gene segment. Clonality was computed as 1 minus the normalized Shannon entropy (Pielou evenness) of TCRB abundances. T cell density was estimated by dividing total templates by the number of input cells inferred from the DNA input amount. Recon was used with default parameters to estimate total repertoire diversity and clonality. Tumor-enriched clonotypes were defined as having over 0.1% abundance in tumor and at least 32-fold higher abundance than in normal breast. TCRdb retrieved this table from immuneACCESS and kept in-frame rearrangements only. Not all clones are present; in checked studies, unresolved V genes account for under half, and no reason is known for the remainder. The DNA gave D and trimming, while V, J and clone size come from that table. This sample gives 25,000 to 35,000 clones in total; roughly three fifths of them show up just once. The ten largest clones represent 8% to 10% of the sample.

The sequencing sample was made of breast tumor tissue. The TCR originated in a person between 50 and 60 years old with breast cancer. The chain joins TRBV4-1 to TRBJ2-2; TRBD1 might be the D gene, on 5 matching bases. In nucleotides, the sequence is TGCGCCAGCAGCCAAGGCGGACACTCCACCGGGGAGCTGTTTTTT. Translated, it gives CASSQGGHSTGELFF.